This TCR beta chain is drawn from a study of radiation and T cells in renal cell carcinoma. TCRdb keeps only in-frame clones here, not all; method: immunoSEQ multiplex PCR. The table lists fewer than 45,000 clones, over 80% of them singletons, with around a quarter in the top ten. Remarks on this clone: Its antigen is not identified.

Germline V CDR1 and CDR2: MNHEY, SMNVEV (reference sequence). This CDR3 is built from 15 residues. V lost 7 bases to trimming and J lost 3 bases; unmatched junction nucleotides: 8. Study-wide findings and caveats: Baseline intratumoral clonotype presence is unknown without pretreatment biopsies.

Time point specified: blood 4 weeks post-SBRT, at nephrectomy. Treatment indicated: 15 Gy SBRT to primary tumor, nephrectomy 4 weeks later. Nephrectomy followed 15 Gy stereotactic body radiation by 4 weeks. After SBRT, blood was collected at 2 and 4 weeks, plus baseline. The tumor was a clear cell renal cell carcinoma. The specimen comprised blood, sampled from a patient whose treatment included radiotherapy and nephrectomy. The V call is TRBV27, the J call TRBJ2-1, with TRBD2 identical over 8 bases. This receptor was taken from a woman in her 70s with renal cell carcinoma. DNA for the CDR3: TGTGCCAGCATTTTTAGCGGGACACTCTACAATGAGCAGTTCTTC. Translated: CASIFSGTLYNEQFF.